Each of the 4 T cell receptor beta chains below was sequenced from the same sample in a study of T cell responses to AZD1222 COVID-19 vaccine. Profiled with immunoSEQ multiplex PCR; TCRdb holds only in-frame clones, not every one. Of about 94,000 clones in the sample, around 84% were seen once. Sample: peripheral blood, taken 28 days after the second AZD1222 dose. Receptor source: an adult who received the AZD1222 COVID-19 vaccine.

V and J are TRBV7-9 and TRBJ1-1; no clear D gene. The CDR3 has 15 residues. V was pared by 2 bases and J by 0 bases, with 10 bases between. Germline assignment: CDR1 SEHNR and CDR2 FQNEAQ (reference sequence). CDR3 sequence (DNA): TGTGCCAGCAGCTTATCTCAAGTGATGAACACTGAAGCTTTCTTT. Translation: CASSLSQVMNTEAFF.

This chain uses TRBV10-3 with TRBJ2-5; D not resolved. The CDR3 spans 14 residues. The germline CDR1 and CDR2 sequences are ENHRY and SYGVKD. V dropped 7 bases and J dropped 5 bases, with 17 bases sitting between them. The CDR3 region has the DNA TGTGCCATCACCCTAGGGCCTAGTGATGAGACCCAGTACTTC. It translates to CAITLGPSDETQYF.

The CDR3 region is CASSLGHGGTYEQYF. The CDR3 nucleotides are TGTGCCAGCAGCTTAGGACACGGAGGTACCTACGAGCAGTACTTC. The chain recombines TRBV11-3 with TRBJ2-7, with D possibly matching TRBD2 (5 bases). Per the germline V gene, CDR1 is SGHNT and CDR2 is YENEEA. CDR3 size: 15 residues. The V end was cut by 1 base, the J end by 2 bases, with 12 bases between. Full variable domain (remainder filled in from reference TRBV11-3 and TRBJ2-7): EAGVVQSPRYKIIEKKQPVAFWCNPISGHNTLYWYLQNLGQGPELLIRYENEEAVDDSQLPKDRFSAERLKGVDSTLKIQPAELGDSAVYLCASSLGHGGTYEQYFGPGTRLTVT.

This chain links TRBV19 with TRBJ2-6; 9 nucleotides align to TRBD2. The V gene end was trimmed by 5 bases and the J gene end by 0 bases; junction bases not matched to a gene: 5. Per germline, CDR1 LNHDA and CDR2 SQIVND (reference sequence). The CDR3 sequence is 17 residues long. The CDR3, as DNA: TGTGCCAGTAGTGATGCGGGAGGGACCTCTGGGGCCAACGTCCTGACTTTC. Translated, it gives CASSDAGGTSGANVLTF. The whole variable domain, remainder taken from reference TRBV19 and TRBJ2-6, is DGGITQSPKYLFRKEGQNVTLSCEQNLNHDAMYWYRQDPGQGLRLIYYSQIVNDFQKGDIAEGYSVSREKKESFPLTVTSAQKNPTAFYLCASSDAGGTSGANVLTFGAGSRLTVL.